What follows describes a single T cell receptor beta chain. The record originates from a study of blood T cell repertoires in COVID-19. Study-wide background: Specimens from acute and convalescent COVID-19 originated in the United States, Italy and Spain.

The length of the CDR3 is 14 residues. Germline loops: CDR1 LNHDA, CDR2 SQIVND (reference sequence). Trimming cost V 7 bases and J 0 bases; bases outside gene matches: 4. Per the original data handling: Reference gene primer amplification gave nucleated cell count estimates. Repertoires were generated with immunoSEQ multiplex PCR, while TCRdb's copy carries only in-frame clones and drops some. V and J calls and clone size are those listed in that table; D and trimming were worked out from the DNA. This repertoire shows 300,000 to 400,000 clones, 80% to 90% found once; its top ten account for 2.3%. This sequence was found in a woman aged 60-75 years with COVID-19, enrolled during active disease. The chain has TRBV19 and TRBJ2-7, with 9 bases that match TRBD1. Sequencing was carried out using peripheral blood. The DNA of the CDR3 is TGTGCCAGTAAGGGGACAGGGAGCTCCTACGAGCAGTACTTC. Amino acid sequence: CASKGTGSSYEQYF.